This T cell receptor beta chain emerged from a study of cytomegalovirus exposure and HLA in healthy donors. General study results and limits: Three chains tied to CMV proved CMV antigen-specific in vitro.

The CDR3 is 16 residues long. Trimming removed 1 base from V and 4 bases from J, with 18 bases in between. Germline CDR1 and CDR2: SGHRS and YFSETQ. The repertoire was sequenced with immunoSEQ multiplex PCR; TCRdb's copy has only in-frame clones and lacks some. The table has 60,000 to 70,000 clones, around 88% seen once; the top ten hold over 1.5%. A word on this clone: Antigen: not known.

The V and J genes are TRBV5-1 and TRBJ2-7, with D maybe TRBD1 (6 bases). The receptor comes from a woman aged 18 to 35 in good health and CMV-seronegative. Sequenced sample: PBMCs. CDR3 amino acids: CASSLSLGTSTYEQYF. The CDR3 bases are TGCGCCAGCAGCTTGTCTCTCGGGACATCCACTTACGAGCAGTACTTC.